This TCR beta chain was captured by sequencing in a study of radiotherapy plus CTLA-4 blockade in lung cancer. Background on the study: In 18% of patients, objective responses were seen; roughly 30% had disease control.

Points on this clone: Its target is unknown.

The assay was immunoSEQ multiplex PCR, and TCRdb's table has in-frame clones only and misses some. Altogether approximately 100,000 clones are present, about 83% being singletons, with the ten largest covering under 2.5%. Germline lookup yields CDR1 LGHNT and CDR2 FRNRAP. The CDR3 consists of 12 residues. V lost 0 bases, J lost 8 bases, and 4 bases lay in between. General study findings and limits: In blood, TCR clones derived from the tumor expanded after radiotherapy plus ipilimumab.

This receptor was identified in a human donor with non-small cell lung cancer that progressed on radiotherapy plus ipilimumab. Some clones in this sample may be carry-over from other donors' samples. The chain combines TRBV12-5 with TRBJ1-4; D uncertain. Material: peripheral blood, obtained from a patient treated with radiotherapy plus ipilimumab. CDR3 sequence: CASGLVQEKLFF. The CDR3 nucleotides read TGTGCTAGTGGTTTGGTACAGGAAAAACTGTTTTTT.